The 22 T cell receptor beta chains given below trace back to one sample, sequenced in a study of blood T cell repertoires in COVID-19. The data were produced by immunoSEQ multiplex PCR, yet TCRdb's version contains in-frame clones alone and is incomplete. The sample includes approximately 75,000 clones, around 90% of them seen just once. Specimen: peripheral blood. The source is a human donor in a cohort sampled during active COVID-19.

This clone was detected only once. The chain recombines TRBV7-9 with TRBJ1-3, with TRBD1 identical over 7 bases. There are 14 residues in the CDR3. J lost 4 bases, V lost 5 bases, and 5 bases had no gene match. CDR1 and CDR2 (germline): SEHNR, FQNEAQ (reference sequence). CDR3 DNA: TGTGCCAGCAGCCCAGGGACAGCAGGAAACACCATATATTTT. Protein: CASSPGTAGNTIYF.

The V and J genes are TRBV7-2 and TRBJ1-1; tentative D call: TRBD1 (6 bases). The CDR3 runs to 14 residues. V was cut by 3 bases and J by 4 bases, with 12 bases left in between. Germline V gene sequence: CDR1 SGHTA, CDR2 FQGNSA. The chain's CDR3 is CASSFRGKSTEAFF. The CDR3 DNA follows: TGTGCCAGCAGCTTTAGGGGGAAGTCCACTGAAGCTTTCTTT.

The chain joins TRBV29-1 to TRBJ1-2; no clear D gene. The CDR3 is made up of 11 amino acids. In germline, CDR1 is SQVTM, CDR2 ANQGSEA. Deletions cut 5 bases from V and 8 bases from J, with 12 bases between. Here the CDR3 DNA reads TGCAGCGTTCGGGGTACAAAAGGCTACACCTTC. This translates into CSVRGTKGYTF.

V gene TRBV5-1 combines with J gene TRBJ2-4, with D possibly being TRBD1 (6 bases). The CDR3 is 14 residues long. Germline V gene data show CDR1 as SGHRS and CDR2 as YFSETQ. Trimming pared 4 bases from V and 7 bases from J, leaving 15 bases between. The CDR3 loop is CASSTNREGNIQYF. The CDR3 nucleotides read TGCGCCAGCAGCACAAACAGGGAAGGGAACATTCAGTACTTC.

This clone was seen just once. The V gene is TRBV7-9, the J gene TRBJ1-3; D is possibly TRBD1 (6 bases). This CDR3 contains 13 residues. V lost 5 bases and J 8 bases, leaving 13 bases between the germline ends. Germline lookup yields CDR1 SEHNR and CDR2 FQNEAQ (reference sequence). The CDR3 DNA sequence: TGTGCCAGCAGCCGAACTTCAGGGGACACCATATATTTT. Encoded protein: CASSRTSGDTIYF.

This rearrangement joins TRBV27 to TRBJ2-5; TRBD2 agrees at 8 bases. The CDR3 has 15 amino acids. Germline V gene lookup returns CDR1 MNHEY and CDR2 SMNVEV (reference sequence). J gave up 4 bases and V 6 bases, and 10 bases lay outside the gene matches. The CDR3 spells CASSQTGGQRETQYF. CDR3 sequence (DNA): TGTGCCAGCAGCCAGACGGGGGGGCAACGAGAGACCCAGTACTTC.

This chain links TRBV29-1 with TRBJ1-2; D gene ambiguous. The CDR3 has 9 residues. Per germline, CDR1 SQVTM and CDR2 ANQGSEA. Between the trimmed V and J ends, which lost 7 bases and 6 bases, there was a span of 6 bases. The CDR3 is CSAGDGYTF. CDR3 coding DNA: TGCAGCGCCGGAGATGGCTACACCTTC.

The rearrangement joins TRBV9 to TRBJ2-2; TRBD1 agrees at 7 bases. Germline loops: CDR1 SGDLS, CDR2 YYNGEE. CDR3 length: 14 residues. J lost 7 bases, V lost 0 bases, and 3 bases had no gene match. The CDR3 sequence is CASSVARQGGELFF. The CDR3 nucleotides are TGTGCCAGCAGCGTAGCACGACAGGGCGGGGAGCTGTTTTTT.

The CDR3 here is CASSPQGAETQYF. CDR3 bases: TGTGCCAGTAGTCCGCAGGGGGCAGAGACCCAGTACTTC. The gene calls are TRBV19 and TRBJ2-5; 8 positions match TRBD1. This CDR3 spans 13 amino acids. The junction had 3 bases not matched to a gene; V was cut back by 5 bases and J by 4 bases. The V gene's germline CDR1 is LNHDA and CDR2 SQIVND (reference sequence).

This clone appeared a single time. This sequence joins TRBV2 and TRBJ1-2; D not resolved. The CDR3 totals 15 residues. Trimming removed 7 bases at V and 2 bases at J, with 17 bases between. Germline assignment: CDR1 SNHLY and CDR2 FYNNEI. CDR3 in DNA: TGTGCCAGCATTCCCAATACAGTCCCCAACTATGGCTACACCTTC. It yields the protein CASIPNTVPNYGYTF. The whole variable domain, filled in from reference TRBV2 and TRBJ1-2, reads EPEVTQTPSHQVTQMGQEVILRCVPISNHLYFYWYRQILGQKVEFLVSFYNNEISEKSEIFDDQFSVERPDGSNFTLKIRSTKLEDSAMYFCASIPNTVPNYGYTFGSGTRLTVV.

The genes are TRBV6-5 and TRBJ2-7, with 7 bases matching TRBD1. CDR1 and CDR2 from the germline V gene are MNHEY and SVGAGI. This CDR3 contains 15 residues. The V segment lost 2 bases and the J segment 0 bases; nucleotides outside the gene matches: 4. The CDR3 DNA reads as TGTGCCAGCAGTTACAGGGGGCCAAGCTCCTACGAGCAGTACTTC. Its translation is CASSYRGPSSYEQYF.

The CDR3 loop is CASSLDGGETQYF. The CDR3, as DNA: TGTGCCAGCAGCTTAGACGGGGGAGAGACCCAGTACTTC. The V and J genes are TRBV7-2 and TRBJ2-5; a weak D match, TRBD2 (6 bases). CDR3 size: 13 residues. Trimming took off 1 base at V and 4 bases at J, with 7 bases between the two ends. From germline, CDR1 is SGHTA and CDR2 FQGNSA.

The chain uses TRBV2 and TRBJ1-1; 8 positions agree with TRBD1. Per the germline V gene, CDR1 is SNHLY and CDR2 is FYNNEI. CDR3 length equals 16 residues. J gave up 3 bases and V 6 bases, and 12 bases lay outside the gene matches. The CDR3 nucleotides read TGTGCCAGCAGGCGGGACAGGACGGTAGGGGACACTGAAGCTTTCTTT. It codes for CASRRDRTVGDTEAFF.

This chain joins TRBV19 and TRBJ2-3; D remains unclear. There are 14 residues in the CDR3. Germline V gene lookup returns CDR1 LNHDA and CDR2 SQIVND (reference sequence). V was trimmed by 4 bases and J by 2 bases, leaving 10 bases between them. The CDR3 DNA reads as TGTGCCAGTAGTAACCAGGCTACCACAGATACGCAGTATTTT. Protein product: CASSNQATTDTQYF.

The V call is TRBV7-9, the J call TRBJ2-1; 12 bases align to TRBD2. Germline CDR1 is SEHNR and CDR2 is FQNEAQ (reference sequence). The ends lost 1 base at V and 10 bases at J; junction bases unmatched: 8. CDR3 length equals 16 residues. DNA for the CDR3: TGTGCCAGCAGCTTAGAGGCTAGCGGGGGGGTCAGGGAGCAGTTCTTC. Translating gives CASSLEASGGVREQFF.

The V gene is TRBV6-5, the J gene TRBJ1-1, with D hard to call. The CDR3 covers 13 residues. Germline CDR1 reads MNHEY; CDR2 reads SVGAGI. V was pared by 6 bases and J by 0 bases, with 8 bases between. CDR3 loop: CASREGLNTEAFF. The CDR3 DNA reads TGTGCCAGCAGGGAGGGCCTGAACACTGAAGCTTTCTTT.

This chain uses TRBV6-1 with TRBJ1-1, with D perhaps matching TRBD1 (6 bases). The CDR3 is 15 residues long. The germline V gene encodes CDR1 MNHNS and CDR2 SASEGT. The germline V and J ends were trimmed by 2 bases and 0 bases, with 10 bases remaining between them. The CDR3 nucleotides read TGTGCCAGCAGTGAACTAGGACAGATGAACACTGAAGCTTTCTTT. Protein: CASSELGQMNTEAFF.

This clone appeared a single time. The rearrangement joins TRBV27 to TRBJ2-1, with 10 positions matching TRBD2. CDR3 size: 16 residues. Germline CDR1 is MNHEY and CDR2 is SMNVEV (reference sequence). V trimming: 5 bases; J trimming: 4 bases; junction bases outside the gene matches: 8. As DNA, the CDR3 is TGTGCCAGCAGTAGGTCTAGCGGGGGCTTGTACAATGAGCAGTTCTTC. Its translation: CASSRSSGGLYNEQFF.

V and J are TRBV5-1 and TRBJ2-7; a possible D gene is TRBD1 (6 bases). This CDR3 is 14 amino acids long. The germline V gene has CDR1 SGHRS and CDR2 YFSETQ. V was shortened by 7 bases and J by 1 base, with 15 bases between the two germline ends. The CDR3 here is CASRHDRSSYEQYF. CDR3 bases: TGCGCCAGCCGACACGACAGGTCATCCTACGAGCAGTACTTC.

The CDR3 loop reads CASSTSSYNSPLHF. The CDR3 DNA is TGTGCCAGCAGCACGAGCTCCTATAATTCACCCCTCCACTTT. The chain joins TRBV7-2 to TRBJ1-6; D is unclear. The V gene's germline CDR1 is SGHTA and CDR2 FQGNSA. This CDR3 is built from 14 residues. V was cut by 5 bases and J by 0 bases, with 5 bases left in between.

V usage is TRBV6-5 and J usage is TRBJ2-3, with 11 bases identical to TRBD2. The CDR3 totals 15 residues. J gave up 5 bases and V 5 bases, and 6 bases lay outside the gene matches. Looked up from germline, CDR1 is MNHEY and CDR2 is SVGAGI. CDR3: CASSLSGGAGDTQYF. As DNA, the CDR3 is TGTGCCAGCAGTCTTAGCGGGGGGGCCGGAGATACGCAGTATTTT.

The chain uses TRBV4-3 and TRBJ2-7, with D perhaps TRBD2 (6 bases). CDR3 length: 17 amino acids. V was trimmed by 6 bases and J by 1 base, leaving 22 bases between them. Germline values: CDR1 LGHNA, CDR2 YSLEER. CDR3 in amino acids: CASSLGTGTGGSYEQYF. The CDR3 DNA is TGCGCCAGCAGTCTCGGAACCGGGACTGGAGGATCCTACGAGCAGTACTTC.